This is a list of T cell receptor beta chains from one sample in a study of T-cell memory formation after mild COVID-19. TCRdb recomputed calls from the 5' RACE reads with MiXCR, one row per CDR3 protein. Here the sample spans approximately 110,000 distinct CDR3 sequences, over 20% being singletons. Sequencing was carried out using PBMCs or a T cell subset sorted from them (not recorded which). Receptor source: a man aged 18 to 30 who had mild COVID-19 (a few samples of this study predate the infection). Cell type and time point are not known. Both conserved end residues are part of each CDR3. The D gene is left open where the match is weak. Size is omitted from some rows. Given values are once, few, many or a class for expanded clones.

D gene: .
J gene: TRBJ1-1
clone size: .
V gene: TRBV6-1
CDR3 protein: CASSEGLEGTEAFF
CDR3 DNA: TGTGCCAGCAGTGAAGGACTGGAGGGCACTGAAGCTTTCTTT

D gene: .
J gene: TRBJ1-1
clone size: few
V gene: TRBV19
CDR3 protein: CASSIEGLGTEAFF
CDR3 DNA: TGTGCCAGTAGTATAGAGGGGCTAGGCACTGAAGCTTTCTTT

D gene: .
J gene: TRBJ2-1
clone size: many
V gene: TRBV7-9
CDR3 protein: CASSGGSSYNEQFF
CDR3 DNA: TGTGCCAGCAGCGGTGGAAGCTCCTACAATGAGCAGTTCTTC

D gene: TRBD2
J gene: TRBJ2-7
clone size: .
V gene: TRBV20-1
CDR3 protein: CSAILATTSHEQYF
CDR3 DNA: TGCAGTGCCATACTAGCGACGACGTCCCACGAGCAGTACTTC

D gene: .
J gene: TRBJ2-1
clone size: .
V gene: TRBV29-1
CDR3 protein: CSVSLVSNEQFF
CDR3 DNA: TGCAGCGTTAGCCTAGTCTCCAATGAGCAGTTCTTC

D gene: .
J gene: TRBJ2-5
clone size: .
V gene: TRBV6-2/TRBV6-3
CDR3 protein: CTSSLGYQETLYF
CDR3 DNA: TGTACCAGCAGTTTAGGGTACCAAGAGACCCTGTACTTC

D gene: TRBD2
J gene: TRBJ2-1
clone size: .
V gene: TRBV7-3
CDR3 protein: CASSPGERGGYNEQFF
CDR3 DNA: TGTGCCAGCAGCCCAGGCGAGCGGGGGGGTTACAATGAGCAGTTCTTC

D gene: TRBD1
J gene: TRBJ2-1
clone size: few
V gene: TRBV9
CDR3 protein: CASSDTGTGFFEQFF
CDR3 DNA: TGTGCCAGCAGCGATACCGGGACAGGGTTTTTTGAGCAGTTCTTC

D gene: .
J gene: TRBJ2-1
clone size: .
V gene: TRBV7-9
CDR3 protein: CASSFGNNEQFF
CDR3 DNA: TGTGCCAGCAGCTTTGGAAACAATGAGCAGTTCTTC

D gene: .
J gene: TRBJ2-7
clone size: many
V gene: TRBV7-2
CDR3 protein: CASSPLPGGTDEQYF
CDR3 DNA: TGTGCCAGCAGCCCTTTACCCGGCGGGACCGACGAGCAGTACTTC

D gene: .
J gene: TRBJ2-4
clone size: .
V gene: TRBV6-6
CDR3 protein: CASSYIPRENIQYF
CDR3 DNA: TGTGCCAGCAGTTACATACCCCGTGAAAACATTCAGTACTTC

D gene: .
J gene: TRBJ1-2
clone size: .
V gene: TRBV3-1
CDR3 protein: CASSRATLGQPDNYGYTF
CDR3 DNA: TGTGCCAGCAGCAGAGCCACTCTTGGACAGCCAGATAACTATGGCTACACCTTC

D gene: .
J gene: TRBJ2-1
clone size: once
V gene: TRBV15
CDR3 protein: CATSRDMIEQFF
CDR3 DNA: TGTGCCACCAGCAGAGATATGATTGAGCAGTTCTTC

D gene: .
J gene: TRBJ1-5
clone size: .
V gene: TRBV7-9
CDR3 protein: CASSREGTRSAQHF
CDR3 DNA: TGTGCCAGCAGCCGGGAGGGGACAAGATCAGCCCAGCATTTT

D gene: .
J gene: TRBJ1-2
clone size: .
V gene: TRBV7-9
CDR3 protein: CASSSAGYGYTF
CDR3 DNA: TGTGCCAGCAGCTCCGCCGGCTATGGCTACACCTTC

D gene: .
J gene: TRBJ1-2
clone size: .
V gene: TRBV28
CDR3 protein: CASKFTAENYGYTF
CDR3 DNA: TGTGCCAGCAAGTTCACGGCAGAGAACTATGGCTACACCTTC

D gene: .
J gene: TRBJ2-6
clone size: .
V gene: TRBV5-1
CDR3 protein: CASSLWSSGANVLTF
CDR3 DNA: TGCGCCAGCAGCTTGTGGAGCTCTGGGGCCAACGTCCTGACTTTC

D gene: .
J gene: TRBJ2-7
clone size: few
V gene: TRBV7-6
CDR3 protein: CASSSRSPGAWVEQYF
CDR3 DNA: TGTGCCAGCAGCTCCCGAAGCCCAGGAGCCTGGGTCGAGCAGTACTTC

D gene: .
J gene: TRBJ2-2
clone size: few
V gene: TRBV6-2/TRBV6-3
CDR3 protein: CASSYSGASAMNTGELFF
CDR3 DNA: TGTGCCAGCAGTTACTCAGGGGCCTCAGCCATGAACACCGGGGAGCTGTTTTTT

D gene: TRBD1
J gene: TRBJ1-2
clone size: many
V gene: TRBV12-3/TRBV12-4
CDR3 protein: CASSPGGSGYTF
CDR3 DNA: TGTGCCAGCAGCCCAGGGGGCTCTGGCTACACCTTC

D gene: .
J gene: TRBJ2-7
clone size: .
V gene: TRBV27
CDR3 protein: CASSLGTSGEQYF
CDR3 DNA: TGTGCCAGCAGTTTAGGGACATCGGGGGAGCAGTACTTC

D gene: .
J gene: TRBJ2-3
clone size: once
V gene: TRBV2
CDR3 protein: CASGEVGTDTQYF
CDR3 DNA: TGTGCCAGCGGGGAGGTCGGCACAGATACGCAGTATTTT

D gene: .
J gene: TRBJ2-5
clone size: .
V gene: TRBV10-2
CDR3 protein: CASSTLLETQYF
CDR3 DNA: TGCGCCAGCAGTACCCTTCTAGAGACCCAGTACTTC

D gene: .
J gene: TRBJ2-3
clone size: few
V gene: TRBV4-2
CDR3 protein: CASSRRKGRGDTQYF
CDR3 DNA: TGTGCCAGCAGCCGCCGCAAGGGGCGGGGAGATACGCAGTATTTT

D gene: TRBD1
J gene: TRBJ2-3
clone size: few
V gene: TRBV20-1
CDR3 protein: CSASPQGTVKLNTQYF
CDR3 DNA: TGCAGTGCTAGTCCCCAGGGGACAGTTAAATTAAATACGCAGTATTTT

D gene: .
J gene: TRBJ1-1
clone size: few
V gene: TRBV6-5
CDR3 protein: CASSKSNTEAFF
CDR3 DNA: TGTGCCAGCAGTAAATCGAACACTGAAGCTTTCTTT